The 16 T cell receptor beta chains below were found in one sample sequenced in a study of T cells in Graves' hyperthyroidism and ophthalmopathy. TCR beta CDR3 region amplification was performed from RNA transcripts. The primer set for the first-round RT-PCR of the TCR CDR3 was HTBI. TCRdb fed the multiplex PCR reads into MiXCR, producing one record per CDR3 protein. The sample has roughly 700,000 distinct CDR3 sequences, about 35% seen once. Sequenced: blood. The receptor set was obtained from a woman aged 40 to 55 with Graves' hyperthyroidism.

In regard to this clonotype: Because it lacks the conserved phenylalanine or tryptophan at the end, this CDR3 is likely a read error. The chain is built from TRBV20-1 and TRBJ1-5; D unresolved. The germline V gene has CDR1 DFQATT and CDR2 SNEGSKA (reference sequence). V was clipped by 4 bases and J by 0 bases, with 10 bases between them. The CDR3 has 14 residues. The chain's CDR3 is CSAIPENSNQPQHL. CDR3 DNA: TGCAGTGCTATACCAGAAAATAGCAATCAGCCCCAGCATCTT.

The rearrangement links TRBV5-1 to TRBJ1-2, with 8 positions matching TRBD1. The CDR3 extends over 13 amino acids. V was pared by 4 bases and J by 4 bases, with 3 bases of the junction left unmatched. Germline CDR1 reads SGHRS; CDR2 reads YFSETQ. Written as DNA, the CDR3 is TGCGCCAGCAGCGAGGGACAGGTCTATGGCTACACCTTC. Translated, it gives CASSEGQVYGYTF.

J is TRBJ2-5 and V is TRBV20-1, with 9 bases aligning to TRBD2. The V and J ends lost 1 base and 3 bases, in that order; junction bases with no gene match: 12. Germline assignment: CDR1 DFQATT and CDR2 SNEGSKA (reference sequence). CDR3 length: 17 amino acids. DNA for the CDR3: TGCAGTGCTAGAGGTCTAGGTCGTCTAGCGGGGAAAGAGACCCAGTACTTC. Protein: CSARGLGRLAGKETQYF.

This clonotype appeared a few times. The V gene is TRBV27, the J gene TRBJ1-5; no firm D call. The germline V gene has CDR1 MNHEY and CDR2 SMNVEV (reference sequence). V lost 0 bases and J lost 5, with 8 bases in between. The length of the CDR3 is 14 residues. For the CDR3, the DNA is TGTGCCAGCAGTTTATCTGGGCCCTATCAGCCCCAGCATTTT. It is translated as CASSLSGPYQPQHF.

The DNA for the CDR3 is TGCAGTGCTAGAGACAGGGGGGGGTCGAGCGAGCAGTACTTC. It codes for CSARDRGGSSEQYF. The rearrangement links TRBV20-1 to TRBJ2-7, with D perhaps assigned TRBD1 or TRBD2 (7 bases each). The CDR3 covers 14 residues. The V gene lost 0 bases and the J gene lost 6 bases, with 15 bases spanning the gap. Looked up from germline, CDR1 is DFQATT and CDR2 is SNEGSKA (reference sequence).

This clonotype was seen repeatedly, ten times or more. The genes are TRBV15 and TRBJ2-5; D remains ambiguous. The V gene's germline CDR1 is LNHNV and CDR2 YYDKDF (reference sequence). The germline V and J ends were trimmed by 0 bases and 6 bases, with 11 bases remaining between them. The CDR3 runs to 14 residues. The CDR3 DNA is TGTGCCACCAGCAGAGATACATTCCAGAAGACCCAGTACTTC. Translating it yields CATSRDTFQKTQYF. The full variable domain, its missing parts supplied by reference TRBV15 and TRBJ2-5, is DAMVIQNPRYQVTQFGKPVTLSCSQTLNHNVMYWYQQKSSQAPKLLFHYYDKDFNNEADTPDNFQSRRPNTSFCFLDIRSPGLGDTAMYLCATSRDTFQKTQYFGPGTRLLVL.

J is TRBJ1-6 and V is TRBV9; TRBD1 aligns across 12 bases. CDR1 and CDR2 (germline): SGDLS, YYNGEE. The junction had 4 bases not matched to a gene; V was cut back by 4 bases and J by 5 bases. The CDR3 spans 16 residues. The CDR3, as DNA: TGTGCCAGCAGCCTTGGGACAGGGGGCAATAATTCACCCCTCCACTTT. It yields the protein CASSLGTGGNNSPLHF.

The chain combines TRBV10-3 with TRBJ2-6, with 7 bases lining up with TRBD1. With 8 bases clipped from V and 4 bases from J, the junction kept 17 bases outside the gene matches. The germline gives CDR1 ENHRY, CDR2 SYGVKD. There are 18 residues in the CDR3. CDR3 protein: CAIALDGTEVTGANVLTF. The CDR3 DNA reads as TGTGCCATCGCCTTGGACGGGACAGAGGTTACAGGGGCCAACGTCCTGACTTTC.

This clonotype came up many times. V usage is TRBV13 and J usage is TRBJ2-5, with D hard to call. V was shortened by 0 bases and J by 2 bases, with 13 bases between the two germline ends. The CDR3 is made up of 16 amino acids. The V gene's germline CDR1 is PRHDT and CDR2 FYEKMQ (reference sequence). The CDR3 spells CASSLGSRPGQETQYF. In DNA form, the CDR3 reads TGTGCCAGCAGCTTAGGGTCCCGGCCAGGTCAAGAGACCCAGTACTTC.

Turning to this clonotype: A read error may explain this, as a much larger clone is one base away. The J gene is TRBJ1-5, the V gene TRBV19; the D is unclear. The CDR3 is 15 residues long. With 8 bases removed from V and 8 bases from J, the gap between germline ends came to 22 bases. CDR1 is LNHDA, CDR2 SQIVND, per germline (reference sequence). CDR3 coding DNA: TGTGCCAGTGGTAGACCTACGGTCCCAAGGGAGCCCCAGCATTTT. Amino acids: CASGRPTVPREPQHF.

The rearrangement uses TRBV29-1 and TRBJ1-2, with 7 bases lining up with TRBD1. Germline V lookup: CDR1 SQVTM, CDR2 ANQGSEA. V lost 6 bases, J lost 3 bases, and 7 bases stayed unmatched. CDR3 length: 13 amino acids. The CDR3 region has the DNA TGCAGCGTGGGGACCGGGACAGACTATGGCTACACCTTC. It translates to CSVGTGTDYGYTF.

The chain joins TRBV5-1 to TRBJ2-5; the D call may be TRBD1 or TRBD2 (6 bases each). The germline V gene encodes CDR1 SGHRS and CDR2 YFSETQ. The CDR3 spans 15 residues. V was pared by 8 bases and J by 4 bases, with 21 bases between. The DNA of the CDR3 is TGCGCCAGTACGAACATGGGGGGCGTAGGAGAGACCCAGTACTTC. This sequence encodes CASTNMGGVGETQYF.

Many counts were recorded for this clonotype. This chain joins TRBV6-5 and TRBJ1-1, with unresolved D. The CDR3 loop spans 13 amino acids. CDR1 and CDR2 from the germline V gene are MNHEY and SVGAGI. V was cut by 2 bases and J by 2 bases, with 6 bases left in between. The DNA of the CDR3 is TGTGCCAGCAGTTACAGGGCCAACACTGAAGCTTTCTTT. This sequence encodes CASSYRANTEAFF.

The chain joins TRBV20-1 to TRBJ2-7; D not resolved. The CDR3 consists of 13 residues. Germline CDR1 reads DFQATT; CDR2 reads SNEGSKA (reference sequence). V was shortened by 2 bases and J by 0 bases, with 8 bases between the two germline ends. The CDR3 spells CSARLPGSYEQYF. CDR3 sequence (DNA): TGCAGTGCTAGACTCCCGGGCTCCTACGAGCAGTACTTC.

V usage is TRBV20-1 and J usage is TRBJ2-5, with 11 bases fitting TRBD2. This CDR3 comprises 21 residues. Germline-derived CDR1 and CDR2 are DFQATT and SNEGSKA (reference sequence). V was clipped by 3 bases and J by 4 bases; unmatched bases: 25. CDR3 sequence (DNA): TGCAGTGCTAGTTACCCAGCCGGTCAGGGAACACTAGCGGGAGCGCGAGAGACCCAGTACTTC. Translated, it gives CSASYPAGQGTLAGARETQYF.

This clonotype has at least ten counts. This chain links TRBV7-2 with TRBJ1-3; D uncertain. The length of the CDR3 is 14 residues. Per the germline V gene, CDR1 is SGHTA and CDR2 is FQGNSA. V was trimmed by 4 bases and J by 8 bases, leaving 15 bases between them. The chain's CDR3 is CASSSALLVDTIYF. The CDR3 DNA reads as TGTGCCAGCAGCTCCGCACTCTTGGTGGACACCATATATTTT.